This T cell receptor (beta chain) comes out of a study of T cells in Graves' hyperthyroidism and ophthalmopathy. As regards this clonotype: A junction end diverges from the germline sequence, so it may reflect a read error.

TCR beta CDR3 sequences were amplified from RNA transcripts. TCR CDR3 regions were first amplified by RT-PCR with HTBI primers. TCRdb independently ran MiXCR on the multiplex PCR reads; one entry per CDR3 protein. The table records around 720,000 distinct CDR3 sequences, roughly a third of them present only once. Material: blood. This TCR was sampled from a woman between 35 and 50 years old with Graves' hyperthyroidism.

CDR3 amino acids: CASSYPGRYEQYF. The DNA of the CDR3 is TGTGCCAGCAGTTACCCTGGGAGGTACGAGCAGTACTTC. This chain joins TRBV10-3 and TRBJ2-7; tentative D call: TRBD2 (6 bases). The CDR3 has 13 amino acids. CDR1 and CDR2 from the germline V gene are ENHRY and SYGVKD.